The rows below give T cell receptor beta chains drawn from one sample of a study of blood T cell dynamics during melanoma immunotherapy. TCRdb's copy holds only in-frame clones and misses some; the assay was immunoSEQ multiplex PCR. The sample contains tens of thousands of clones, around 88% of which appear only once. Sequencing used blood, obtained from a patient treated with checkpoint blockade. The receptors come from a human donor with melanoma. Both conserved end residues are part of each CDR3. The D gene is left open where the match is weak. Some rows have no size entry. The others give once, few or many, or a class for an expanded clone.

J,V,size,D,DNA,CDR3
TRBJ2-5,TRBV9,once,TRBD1,TGTGCCAGCAGCGGACCCGGGACAGTCCAAGAGACCCAGTACTTC,CASSGPGTVQETQYF
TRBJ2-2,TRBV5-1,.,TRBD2,TGCGCCAGCAGCTTCCTAGCGGTGAACACCGGGGAGCTGTTTTTT,CASSFLAVNTGELFF
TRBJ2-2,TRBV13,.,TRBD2,TGTGCCAGCAGCTTCCCGCGGTGGCGGGAGTCCGGGGAGCTGTTTTTT,CASSFPRWRESGELFF
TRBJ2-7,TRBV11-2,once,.,TGTGCCAGCACCAGGAGGGGGTCTAGCGTATACTCCTACGAGCAGTACTTC,CASTRRGSSVYSYEQYF
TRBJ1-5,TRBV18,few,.,TGTGCCAGCTCACCGGAAGGTTGGTTGAGCAATCAGCCCCAGCATTTT,CASSPEGWLSNQPQHF
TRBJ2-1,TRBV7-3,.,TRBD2,TGTGCCAGCAGCTTAATCGCGGCTAGCGGGGGAACAGGAAATGAGCAGTTCTTC,CASSLIAASGGTGNEQFF
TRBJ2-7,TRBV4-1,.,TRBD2,TGCGCCAGCAGCCAAGGACTAGCGGGGAGAGGGACGAGCTCCTACGAGCAGTACTTC,CASSQGLAGRGTSSYEQYF
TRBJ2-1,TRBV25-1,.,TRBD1,TGTGCCAGCAGTGTGTGGACAGGGGAGAATGAGCAGTTCTTC,CASSVWTGENEQFF
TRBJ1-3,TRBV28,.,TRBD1,TGTGCCAGCAGCTTCATATCGACCTCACAGGGGGGGCCCTCTGGAAACACCATATATTTT,CASSFISTSQGGPSGNTIYF
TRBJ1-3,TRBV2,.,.,TGTGCCAGCAGTGTGATGGCCTCCTCCTGGGACACCATATATTTT,CASSVMASSWDTIYF
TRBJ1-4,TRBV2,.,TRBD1,TGTGCCAGCAGTGCTCGGGACAGGGGGTCTAGGCTGTTTTTT,CASSARDRGSRLFF
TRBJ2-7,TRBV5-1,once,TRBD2,TGCGCCAGCAGCTTGACTAGCGGGAGGGCCTACGAGCAGTACTTC,CASSLTSGRAYEQYF
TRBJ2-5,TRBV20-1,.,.,TGCAGTGCTAGAATTGTGGAGACCCAGTACTTC,CSARIVETQYF
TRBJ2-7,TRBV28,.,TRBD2,TGTGCCAGCAGACCTCCGACCGGGAGGCCCTCCGAGCAGTACTTC,CASRPPTGRPSEQYF
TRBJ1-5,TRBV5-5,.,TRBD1,TGTGCCAGCAGCAAAGGGGACAGGGGAGGCAATCAGCCCCAGCATTTT,CASSKGDRGGNQPQHF
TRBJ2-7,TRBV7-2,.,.,TGTGCCAGCAGTCCGGAGTGGGCCCACGAGCAGTACTTC,CASSPEWAHEQYF
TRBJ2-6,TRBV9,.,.,TGTGCCAGCAGCGTACGTGACTCTGGGGCCAACGTCCTGACTTTC,CASSVRDSGANVLTF
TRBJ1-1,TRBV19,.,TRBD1,TGTGCCAGTAGTTTGGGACAGGGACGCACTGAAGCTTTCTTT,CASSLGQGRTEAFF
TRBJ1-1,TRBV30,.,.,TGTGCCTGGGGGGGATTGGAACAGTTGACTGAAGCTTTCTTT,CAWGGLEQLTEAFF
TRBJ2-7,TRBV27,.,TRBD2,TGTGCCAGCAAGACTAGCGGGAGTTCCGAGCAGTACTTC,CASKTSGSSEQYF
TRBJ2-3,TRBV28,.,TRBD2,TGTGCCAGCAGTTTAGCTAGCGGAAACACAGATACGCAGTATTTT,CASSLASGNTDTQYF
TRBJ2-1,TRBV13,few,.,TGTGCCAGCAGCCCCGGGCGCCACAATGAGCAGTTCTTC,CASSPGRHNEQFF
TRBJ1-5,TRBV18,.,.,TGTGCCAGCTCACCCAGACAGTCCATACACGGGGATCAGCCCCAGCATTTT,CASSPRQSIHGDQPQHF
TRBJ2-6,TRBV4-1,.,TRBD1,TGCGCCAGCAGCCAAGATCAGGGGGTTGGGGCCAACGTCCTGACTTTC,CASSQDQGVGANVLTF
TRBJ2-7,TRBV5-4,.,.,TGTGCCAGCAGCTTGGAAGTCGCGCACGAGCAGTACTTC,CASSLEVAHEQYF
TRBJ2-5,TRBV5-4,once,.,TGTGCCAGCAGCTCATCCGAGGGCGGGGAGACCCAGTACTTC,CASSSSEGGETQYF
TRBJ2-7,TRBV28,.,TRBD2,TGTGCCAGCAGTCCGACTAGCGGGAGGGCCAGGGACGAGCAGTACTTC,CASSPTSGRARDEQYF
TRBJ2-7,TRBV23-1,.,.,TGCGCCAGCAGTCAATCCAGCGGAGCCATCCTCTACGAGCAGTACTTC,CASSQSSGAILYEQYF
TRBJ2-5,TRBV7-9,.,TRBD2,TGTGCCAGCAGCGACGGACTAGCGGGAGGGGCAAAGACCCAGTACTTC,CASSDGLAGGAKTQYF
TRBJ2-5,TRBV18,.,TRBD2,TGTGCCAGCTCACTCGCGGGGGTCTCGGAGACCCAGTACTTC,CASSLAGVSETQYF
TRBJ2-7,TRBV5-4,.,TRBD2,TGTGCCAGCAGCTTAAAAAAGACTAGCGACTCCTACGAGCAGTACTTC,CASSLKKTSDSYEQYF
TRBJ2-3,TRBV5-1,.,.,TGCGCCAGCAGCTTGGAATACACAGATACGCAGTATTTT,CASSLEYTDTQYF
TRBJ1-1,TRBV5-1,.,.,TGCGCCAGCAGCTTAGATCAGATGAACACTGAAGCTTTCTTT,CASSLDQMNTEAFF
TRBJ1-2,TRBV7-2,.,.,TGTGCCAGCAGCCCGTACCCCCAGGGGAATGTATATGGCTACACCTTC,CASSPYPQGNVYGYTF
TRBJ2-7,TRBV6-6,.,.,TGTGCCAGCAGTTCTTTGGACGGTTTCAGCTCCTACGAGCAGTACTTC,CASSSLDGFSSYEQYF
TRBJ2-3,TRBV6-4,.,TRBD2,TGTGCCAGCAGTCCCGGGACTAGTGCAGATACGCAGTATTTT,CASSPGTSADTQYF
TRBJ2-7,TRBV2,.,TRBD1,TGTGCCAGCGGGGGACAGGGGTACAACGAGCAGTACTTC,CASGGQGYNEQYF
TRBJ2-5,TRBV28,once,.,TGTGCCAGCAGTTTCGGGGCGGAGGAGACCCAGTACTTC,CASSFGAEETQYF
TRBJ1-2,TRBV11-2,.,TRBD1,TGTGCCAGCTCCGGGACAGGATTAGGGGGCTTCTATGGCTACACCTTC,CASSGTGLGGFYGYTF
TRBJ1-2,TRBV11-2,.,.,TGTGCCAGCCGCCTGGGTGGGACGATTGTTTCTGGCTACACCTTC,CASRLGGTIVSGYTF
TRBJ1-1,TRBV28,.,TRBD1,TGTGCCAGCAGTCCCCAACAGGGGGCACGGACTGAAGCTTTCTTT,CASSPQQGARTEAFF
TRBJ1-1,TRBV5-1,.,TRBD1,TGCGCCAGCAGCTTACAGGGGGAAGGCACTGAAGCTTTCTTT,CASSLQGEGTEAFF